This passage covers 18 T cell receptor beta chains from one sample sequenced in a study of cytomegalovirus exposure and HLA in healthy donors. The protocol was immunoSEQ multiplex PCR, while the TCRdb copy is restricted to in-frame clones and leaves out a portion. The sample has 90,000 or so clones, less than 85% seen once; the top ten hold 20% to 25%. Source material: PBMCs. The origin of the receptors is a man between 18 and 35 years old in good health and CMV-seropositive.

The rearrangement links TRBV10-3 to TRBJ1-1; possible D gene TRBD1, 6 bases. Trimming stripped 6 bases from V and 1 base from J, with 9 bases between. This CDR3 is built from 13 residues. Germline V gene sequence: CDR1 ENHRY, CDR2 SYGVKD. CDR3 in amino acids: CAIRTGQNTEAFF. The DNA of the CDR3 is TGTGCCATCAGAACGGGACAGAACACTGAAGCTTTCTTT.

The chain couples TRBV11-2 to TRBJ2-7; TRBD1 agrees at 7 bases. V gave up 0 bases and J gave up 3 bases; unmatched junction bases: 8. This CDR3 is 16 amino acids long. CDR1 SGHAT and CDR2 FQNNGV come from the germline V gene. In DNA form, the CDR3 reads TGTGCCAGCAGCTTAGATGGAGTGGCAGGGGGCTACGAGCAGTACTTC. This codes for CASSLDGVAGGYEQYF.

V is TRBV5-1 and J is TRBJ1-2; D unclear. Germline V lookup: CDR1 SGHRS, CDR2 YFSETQ. The CDR3 length is 15 residues. V lost 2 bases and J 0 bases, leaving 11 bases between the germline ends. This CDR3 is CASSFGDRANYGYTF. The CDR3 nucleotides read TGCGCCAGCAGCTTCGGAGACCGTGCTAACTATGGCTACACCTTC.

V is TRBV6-6 and J is TRBJ1-1, with D maybe TRBD1 (5 bases). Per germline, CDR1 MNHNY and CDR2 SVGAGI (reference sequence). This CDR3 has 15 residues. V was clipped by 6 bases and J by 6 bases, with 20 bases between them. In DNA, the CDR3 is TGTGCCAGCAGACAAGTGGGAGGGGCGCGGGCTGAAGCTTTCTTT. As protein: CASRQVGGARAEAFF.

This sequence joins TRBV19 and TRBJ1-1; 8 positions match TRBD1. This CDR3 is 16 amino acids long. The J segment lost 0 bases and the V segment lost 5 bases, leaving 8 bases of the junction unmatched. In germline, CDR1 is LNHDA, CDR2 SQIVND (reference sequence). This CDR3 is CASSVGTGWLNTEAFF. The CDR3 bases are TGTGCCAGTAGTGTCGGGACAGGTTGGCTGAACACTGAAGCTTTCTTT.

This rearrangement joins TRBV28 to TRBJ2-6; TRBD1 agrees at 8 bases. CDR1 and CDR2 (germline): MDHEN, SYDVKM. The CDR3 has 20 residues. Trimming removed 4 bases from V and 1 base from J; junction bases left unmatched: 15. CDR3 in DNA: TGTGCCAGCAGTTCCTACTCCCAGGGGGCCGATGTTTCTGGGGCCAACGTCCTGACTTTC. As protein: CASSSYSQGADVSGANVLTF.

This chain joins TRBV6-5 and TRBJ2-1, with D possibly matching TRBD2 (5 bases). The ends were cut back, 4 bases at V and 6 bases at J, with 10 bases in the middle. CDR3 length equals 13 residues. CDR1 MNHEY and CDR2 SVGAGI come from the germline V gene. The CDR3 loop reads CASSSLGSNEQFF. DNA for the CDR3: TGTGCCAGCAGTTCCTTGGGGAGCAATGAGCAGTTCTTC.

The chain links TRBV18 to TRBJ2-1; 10 bases agree with TRBD2. With V trimmed by 6 bases and J by 1 base, 3 bases remained unmatched. CDR3 length equals 15 residues. The germline CDR1 and CDR2 sequences are KGHSH and LQKENI. CDR3 in amino acids: CASSLSGGSYNEQFF. The CDR3 nucleotides read TGTGCCAGCTCCCTTAGCGGGGGGTCCTACAATGAGCAGTTCTTC.

V is TRBV11-2 and J is TRBJ1-1; D is undetermined. Germline V gene lookup returns CDR1 SGHAT and CDR2 FQNNGV. V dropped 5 bases and J dropped 4 bases, with 17 bases sitting between them. The CDR3 is made up of 15 amino acids. CDR3 coding DNA: TGTGCCAGCAGCCCTGGAGAGCCTTTGGGCACTGAAGCTTTCTTT. It encodes CASSPGEPLGTEAFF.

The chain recombines TRBV30 with TRBJ2-4; 7 bases match TRBD2. Germline CDR1 reads GTSNPN; CDR2 reads SVGIG (reference sequence). CDR3 size: 16 residues. Unmatched junction bases numbered 10, after V lost 4 bases and J lost 1 base. CDR3 sequence reads: CAWTVGRARAKNIQYF. CDR3 nucleotides: TGTGCCTGGACCGTGGGGAGGGCCCGTGCCAAAAACATTCAGTACTTC. Full variable domain (rest looked up from reference TRBV30 and TRBJ2-4): SQTIHQWPATLVQPVGSPLSLECTVEGTSNPNLYWYRQAAGRGLQLLFYSVGIGQISSEVPQNLSASRPQDRQFILSSKKLLLSDSGFYLCAWTVGRARAKNIQYFGAGTRLSVL.

This chain connects TRBV9 to TRBJ2-2; perhaps TRBD2 as D (5 bases). The CDR3 consists of 15 residues. The V gene lost 4 bases and the J gene lost 4 bases, with 14 bases spanning the gap. Looked up from germline, CDR1 is SGDLS and CDR2 is YYNGEE. CDR3 coding DNA: TGTGCCAGCAGCATATCTAGCCGGGGCACCGGGGAGCTGTTTTTT. It encodes CASSISSRGTGELFF.

On this clone itself: Within the sample, other DNA sequences also encode this same CDR3. The chain has TRBV9 and TRBJ1-1, with TRBD1 matching 7 bases. The V gene end was trimmed by 2 bases and the J gene end by 4 bases; junction bases not matched to a gene: 8. The CDR3 is 15 residues long. Germline V CDR1 and CDR2: SGDLS, YYNGEE. The CDR3 sequence: CASSVATGSGTEAFF. DNA of the CDR3: TGTGCCAGCAGCGTTGCGACAGGGAGTGGCACTGAAGCTTTCTTT.

The chain recombines TRBV11-2 with TRBJ2-1; 7 bases map to TRBD1. The CDR3 spans 15 residues. Germline V gene data show CDR1 as SGHAT and CDR2 as FQNNGV. After removal of 2 bases from V and 5 bases from J, the junction contained 6 bases not matched to a gene. The DNA for the CDR3 is TGTGCCAGCAGCTTAAGGACAGGAGAGAACAATGAGCAGTTCTTC. Translated: CASSLRTGENNEQFF.

The rearrangement uses TRBV11-2 and TRBJ2-7; 8 bases agree with TRBD2. V was pared by 1 base and J by 6 bases, with 5 bases of the junction left unmatched. The CDR3 covers 14 residues. CDR1 SGHAT and CDR2 FQNNGV come from the germline V gene. CDR3 sequence reads: CASSLAGGPREQYF. The CDR3, as DNA: TGTGCCAGCAGCTTAGCGGGAGGGCCTCGCGAGCAGTACTTC.

The chain carries TRBV4-1 and TRBJ2-2; D gene uncertain. CDR3 length equals 14 residues. Germline lookup yields CDR1 MGHRA and CDR2 YSYEKL. V lost 0 bases, J lost 1 base, and 3 bases lay in between. CDR3 region: CASSQDRNTGELFF. In DNA, the CDR3 is TGCGCCAGCAGCCAAGATCGGAACACCGGGGAGCTGTTTTTT.

The chain carries TRBV29-1 and TRBJ2-4, with 12 bases identical to TRBD2. CDR3 length: 15 amino acids. After removal of 4 bases from V and 6 bases from J, the junction contained 7 bases not matched to a gene. The germline gives CDR1 SQVTM, CDR2 ANQGSEA. The CDR3 sequence: CSVAGTSGPGNIQYF. The CDR3, as DNA: TGCAGCGTTGCGGGGACTAGCGGGCCCGGAAACATTCAGTACTTC.

This chain connects TRBV4-1 to TRBJ2-2; 7 positions agree with TRBD2. The CDR3 has 17 residues. The germline gives CDR1 MGHRA, CDR2 YSYEKL. J gave up 1 base and V 0 bases, and 5 bases lay outside the gene matches. CDR3 DNA sequence: TGCGCCAGCAGCCAAGATCTTCTAGCGGTGAACACCGGGGAGCTGTTTTTT. Protein product: CASSQDLLAVNTGELFF.

The chain links TRBV7-8 to TRBJ1-5, with 7 positions matching TRBD1. After removal of 5 bases from V and 0 bases from J, the junction contained 7 bases not matched to a gene. Germline values: CDR1 SGHVS, CDR2 FQNEAQ. The length of the CDR3 is 16 residues. CDR3 in DNA: TGTGCCAGCAGCCTGGGGACAGAGTATAGCAATCAGCCCCAGCATTTT. Its protein is CASSLGTEYSNQPQHF.